Shown below are 6 T cell receptor beta chains from a single sample sequenced in a study of beta chain features in type 1 diabetes. For these TCRs, the target antigens are not known. Study results and caveats: Researchers report that Type 1 diabetes patients had moderately but significantly shorter TCRB CDR3s across all four CD4+ subsets.

The whole isolated RNA underwent reverse transcription, so sequencing captured expressed TCRB transcripts. Some clones are missing from TCRdb's copy, which holds only in-frame ones; the method was immunoSEQ multiplex PCR. Of some 290,000 clones listed, roughly 13% are singletons. The material sequenced was naive CD4+ T cells from blood. The receptor source for this set is a man in his thirties or forties with type 1 diabetes.

V gene TRBV6-1 combines with J gene TRBJ2-5; tentatively, D is TRBD1 (5 bases). The CDR3 has 13 residues. Germline V gene lookup returns CDR1 MNHNS and CDR2 SASEGT. Trimming pared 1 base from V and 2 bases from J, leaving 5 bases between. For the CDR3, the DNA is TGTGCCAGCAGTGAAGGACAGCAAGAGACCCAGTACTTC. As protein: CASSEGQQETQYF.

The sample holds a few counts of this clone. The CDR3 DNA is TGCGCCAGCAGCTTGCCGGTAGCGGGGACCACCGGGGAGCTGTTTTTT. Its translation: CASSLPVAGTTGELFF. The chain employs TRBV5-1 and TRBJ2-2, with 8 nucleotides matching TRBD2. The CDR3 is 16 residues long. CDR1 and CDR2 (germline): SGHRS, YFSETQ. V was pared by 1 base and J by 4 bases, with 6 bases of the junction left unmatched.

This sequence joins TRBV16 and TRBJ2-5, with D hard to call. The CDR3 contains 14 residues. Per germline, CDR1 KGHSY and CDR2 FQNENV. V dropped 0 bases and J dropped 0 bases, with 5 bases sitting between them. CDR3 loop: CASSQSVYQETQYF. The CDR3 DNA is TGTGCCAGCAGCCAATCTGTATACCAAGAGACCCAGTACTTC. Full variable domain (outside the CDR3, taken from reference TRBV16 and TRBJ2-5): GEEVAQTPKHLVRGEGQKAKLYCAPIKGHSYVFWYQQVLKNEFKFLISFQNENVFDETGMPKERFSAKCLPNSPCSLEIQATKLEDSAVYFCASSQSVYQETQYFGPGTRLLVL.

The CDR3, as DNA: TGTGCCAGCAGCTCCTATATGGGAGGGGATAACACTGAAGCTTTCTTT. It translates to CASSSYMGGDNTEAFF. The chain employs TRBV7-9 and TRBJ1-1; a weak D match, TRBD1 (5 bases). With 4 bases removed from V and 2 bases from J, the gap between germline ends came to 17 bases. CDR3 length: 16 residues. The germline V gene has CDR1 SEHNR and CDR2 FQNEAQ (reference sequence).

This clone was counted between two and nine times. This rearrangement joins TRBV9 to TRBJ2-1; 12 nucleotides agree with TRBD2. V trimming: 0 bases; J trimming: 10 bases; junction bases outside the gene matches: 11. The CDR3 loop spans 17 amino acids. CDR1 is SGDLS, CDR2 YYNGEE, per germline. The CDR3 DNA follows: TGTGCCAGCAGCGTAGATCCTAGCGGGAGGGTTTCACGAGAGCAGTTCTTC. It specifies CASSVDPSGRVSREQFF.

The V and J genes are TRBV28 and TRBJ1-1; weak D call: TRBD1 (6 bases). The V gene lost 8 bases and the J gene lost 1 base, with 11 bases spanning the gap. The CDR3 runs 13 residues. Germline CDR1 MDHEN, CDR2 SYDVKM. This CDR3 is CASEDRQNTEAFF. Here the CDR3 DNA reads TGTGCCAGCGAAGACAGGCAGAACACTGAAGCTTTCTTT.